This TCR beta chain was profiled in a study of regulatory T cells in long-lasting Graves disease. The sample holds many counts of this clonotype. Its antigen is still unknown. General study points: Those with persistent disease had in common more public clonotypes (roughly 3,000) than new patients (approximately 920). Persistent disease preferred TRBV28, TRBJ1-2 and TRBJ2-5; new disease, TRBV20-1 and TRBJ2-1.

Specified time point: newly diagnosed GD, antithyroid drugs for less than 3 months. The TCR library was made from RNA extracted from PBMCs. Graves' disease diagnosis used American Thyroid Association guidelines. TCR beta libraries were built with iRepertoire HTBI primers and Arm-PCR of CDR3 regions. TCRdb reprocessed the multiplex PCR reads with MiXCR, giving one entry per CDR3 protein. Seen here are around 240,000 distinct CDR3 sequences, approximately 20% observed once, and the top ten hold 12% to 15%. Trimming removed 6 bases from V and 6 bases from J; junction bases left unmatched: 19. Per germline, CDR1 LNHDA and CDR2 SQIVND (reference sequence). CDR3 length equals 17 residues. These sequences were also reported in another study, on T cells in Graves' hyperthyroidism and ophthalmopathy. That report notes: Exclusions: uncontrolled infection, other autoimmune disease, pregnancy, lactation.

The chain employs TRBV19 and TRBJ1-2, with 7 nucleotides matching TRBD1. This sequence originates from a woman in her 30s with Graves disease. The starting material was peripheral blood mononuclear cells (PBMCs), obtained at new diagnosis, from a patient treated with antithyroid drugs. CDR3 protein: CASRVSPHRGPLDGYTF. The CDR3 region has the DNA TGTGCCAGTAGGGTGTCTCCCCACAGGGGCCCCTTGGATGGCTACACCTTC.